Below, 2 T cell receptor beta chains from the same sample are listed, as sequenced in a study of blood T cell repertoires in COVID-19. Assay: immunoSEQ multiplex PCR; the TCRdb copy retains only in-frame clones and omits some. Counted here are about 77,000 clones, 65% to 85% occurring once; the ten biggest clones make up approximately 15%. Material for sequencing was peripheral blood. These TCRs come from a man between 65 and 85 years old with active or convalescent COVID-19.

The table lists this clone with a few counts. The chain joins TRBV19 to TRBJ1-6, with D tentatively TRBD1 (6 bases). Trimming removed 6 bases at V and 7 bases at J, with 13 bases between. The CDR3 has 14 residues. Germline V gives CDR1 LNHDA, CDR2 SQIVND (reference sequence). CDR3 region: CASRGQNFNSPLHF. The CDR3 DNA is TGTGCCAGTAGGGGACAAAACTTCAATTCACCCCTCCACTTT.

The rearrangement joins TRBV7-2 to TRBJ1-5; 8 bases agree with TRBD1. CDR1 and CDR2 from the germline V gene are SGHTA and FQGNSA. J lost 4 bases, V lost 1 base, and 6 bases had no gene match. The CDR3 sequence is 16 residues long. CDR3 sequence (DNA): TGTGCCAGCAGCTTAGTCTGGGACAGGACGAATCAGCCCCAGCATTTT. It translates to CASSLVWDRTNQPQHF.